The 3 T cell receptor beta chains below were found in one sample sequenced in a study of tumor-infiltrating lymphocytes in primary liver carcinoma. It was from roughly 20-30 mg of unsorted bulk tissue that RNA and DNA were co-extracted. Priming with a constant-region primer yielded TCR beta cDNA from about 480 ng total RNA. Amplification in three nested multiplex PCR rounds with slightly modified ARM-PCR gave rise to TCR beta libraries. TRBV1-TRBV30 forward primers paired with a C-beta reverse primer drove the first two PCR rounds, ten to eleven cycles each. TCRdb independently ran MiXCR on the multiplex PCR reads; one entry per CDR3 protein. Of 65,000 to 80,000 distinct CDR3 sequences in the sample, 60% to 80% were seen once. The sample consisted of liver tumor tissue from sampling region 4. Specified subset: tumor region T4, right-lateral pole. The receptors were gathered from a man aged 35 to 55 with primary liver carcinoma and hepatitis B virus infection.

As for this clonotype: This sequence may be a read error, since a much larger clone differs from it by one base. In this CDR3 the conserved last residue, phenylalanine or tryptophan, is missing, so a read error is likely. The chain has TRBV28 and TRBJ2-2; TRBD1 aligns across 7 bases. The CDR3 is 14 amino acids. V shed 4 bases and J 2 bases; nucleotides not matched to a gene: 1. Germline V lookup: CDR1 MDHEN, CDR2 SYDVKM. CDR3 residues: CASSYRGNTGELFV. Written as DNA, the CDR3 is TGTGCCAGCAGTTACAGGGGAAACACCGGGGAGCTGTTTGTT.

As regards this clonotype: Possible read error: a much larger clone is one base away. The rearrangement links TRBV19 to TRBJ2-1, with TRBD2 matching 8 bases. V lost 3 bases to trimming and J lost 4 bases; unmatched junction nucleotides: 5. Germline V gives CDR1 LNHDA, CDR2 SQIVND (reference sequence). The length of the CDR3 is 15 residues. CDR3 sequence (DNA): TGTGCCAGTAGTATGGAGACTAGCGTGTACAATGAGCAGTTCTTC. Protein: CASSMETSVYNEQFF.

Of note for this clonotype: A junction boundary mismatches the germline segment, possibly from a read error. The CDR3 region is CASGSSGAQETQHF. As DNA, the CDR3 is TGTGCCAGCGGTAGTAGCGGGGCCCAAGAGACCCAGCACTTC. This sequence joins TRBV12-3 or TRBV12-4 and TRBJ2-5; TRBD2 agrees at 8 bases. This CDR3 region has 14 residues.